This paragraph reports one TCR beta chain. Its antigen has not been determined. No base qualities exist here, and no much larger clone lies one base off it. The same CDR3 arises from other DNA sequences in this sample as well. The data originate from a study of shared clonotypes between healthy human individuals (dated by TCRdb to the early 2020s). With regard to the full study: Three men and a couple of women, aged 18 to 49 years, made up the cohort. Between about 0.94 and 10 billion PBMCs per donor were obtained by leukapheresis. To increase sequencing depth and limit assay-specific biases, different laboratories used diverse techniques to prepare libraries and sequence TCR repertoires. The study deeply sequenced blood TCR repertoires of about 5 healthy adults to estimate repertoire size and the extent of clonotype sharing between individuals. Per donor, three plates each were used for CD4 naive and CD4 memory, two for CD8 naive, and one for CD8 memory. Overall study outcomes, separate from this receptor: Sharing across a few donors was observed for around 5% of naive CD4, less than 4% of naive CD8, over 2% of memory CD4, and 0.4% of memory CD8 clonotypes. Sampling was restricted to blood, and TCR repertoires in tissues likely differ from the TCR repertoires found in blood. Even with the large sequencing depth, rarefaction of the sorted-subset datasets indicated that sequencing was incomplete. Pairwise subsampling indicated that sequencing depth was expected to affect the degree of clonotype sharing among donors. Higher generation probabilities were observed for clonotypes shared by all four sorted-subset donors than for non-shared clonotypes. Naive subsets generally had larger estimated clonotype richness than memory subsets. The genetic and exposure-history diversity represented was limited by the small number of donors.

Using the deep immunoSEQ assay, TCR CDR3 regions were amplified from genomic DNA by multiplex PCR. For each cell subset, the extracted genomic DNA was distributed evenly across all wells of several immunoSEQ 96-well plates, and each plate served as one replicate. Each replicate PCR for sorted subsets received roughly 200 ng genomic DNA, equal to tens of thousands of T cell genomes. The purified libraries were quantified using a Qubit 3.0 fluorometer, sized with a Bioanalyzer 2100, and then quantified again using the KAPA Library Quantification kit. Each immunoSEQ 96-well plate was sequenced on its own single-read 150-cycle Illumina NextSeq 550 flow cell. In the original analysis: Because the immunoSEQ output included only junctional sequences and no quality scores, the filtering could not be the same as the filtering used for full-length reads. Sequences were annotated with PyIR, a Python wrapper for IgBLAST v1.9, using IMGT germline references to assign V/J genes and CDR3. Reads were removed for weak V/J assignments (E-value above 1e-6), missing CDR3, stop codons, out-of-frame junctions, or ambiguous translated residues. V3J clonotypes were defined as sequences sharing the same inferred V gene, J gene, and CDR3 amino acid sequence. Percentage overlap between repertoires was calculated by dividing the number of shared unique clonotypes by the size of the smaller repertoire. Richness of each repertoire was evaluated using RTK rarefaction, the Chao1 estimator, and Recon v2.1 estimates of unobserved clonotypes. For all TCRbeta clonotypes obtained by the gDNA method from a few donors, generation probabilities were computed with OLGA. TCRdb re-hosts the immuneACCESS table, in-frame sequences only. Its copies lack some clones; in the studies checked, an unresolved V gene accounts for under half of them, and the cause for the rest is not known. That table supplies the V and J calls and clone size; D and trimming were determined from the DNA. The sample data list about 2 million clones, and around 95% of these were observed just once. Roughly 0.13% of the sample is in the top ten clones.

Including the terminal cysteine and phenylalanine, the CDR3 comprises 13 residues. Only the CDR3 DNA stays, 39 bases, in frame from base 1. The V end gives up 2 bases and the J end 4 bases, leaving 2 bases in the junction not matched to a gene. Via the germline V gene, CDR1 is ENHRY and CDR2 SYGVKD. The donors were healthy, HIV-negative adults with no recently reported acute infections or vaccinations. All donors were Caucasian adults living in Nashville, Tennessee, USA. CD4+ T cells were enriched by magnetic negative selection, after which naive cells were positively selected on CD45RA and the negative fraction was taken as the memory subset. Blood was collected by leukapheresis, and PBMCs were isolated by Ficoll-Histopaque density gradient centrifugation and then cryopreserved in liquid nitrogen vapor phase. Purity and quantity of every magnetically sorted T cell population were checked by analytical flow cytometry. Each sorted fraction had its genomic DNA isolated and then quantified by UV absorbance on a Nanodrop 2000c.

The origin of this receptor is a young man in good health. Sequencing was performed on naive CD4+ T cells sorted from blood. Sample cell subset or site, as interpreted from the label and publication: CD45RA+ positively selected. Recombination linked TRBV10-3 to TRBJ2-7; TRBD1 fits 7 bases in the junction. The nucleotide sequence is given as TGTGCCATCAGTGAGAGACAGGGATACGAGCAGTACTTC. It encodes CAISERQGYEQYF.